Each of the 2 T cell receptor beta chains below was sequenced from the same sample in a study of cytomegalovirus exposure and HLA in healthy donors. With 60 Vbeta and 13 Jbeta primers, the PCR was carried out. The protocol was immunoSEQ multiplex PCR, while the TCRdb copy is restricted to in-frame clones and leaves out a portion. The sample records some 85,000 clones, roughly 76% being singletons. Material for sequencing was PBMCs. These TCRs come from a male donor in good health and CMV-seronegative.

The rearrangement joins TRBV7-9 to TRBJ2-7, with 7 bases fitting TRBD1. After removal of 4 bases from V and 1 base from J, the junction contained 10 bases not matched to a gene. This CDR3 has 16 residues. Germline V gives CDR1 SEHNR, CDR2 FQNEAQ (reference sequence). The CDR3 nucleotides read TGTGCCAGCAGCTGGGTTTCAGGGGGATTTTCCTACGAGCAGTACTTC. Translating it yields CASSWVSGGFSYEQYF.

V and J are TRBV5-6 and TRBJ2-7; 9 positions agree with TRBD1. The trim removed 5 bases at V and 3 bases at J, leaving 9 bases unmatched. The germline gives CDR1 SGHDT, CDR2 YYEEEE. The CDR3 has 15 amino acids. The CDR3, as DNA: TGTGCCAGCAGTCGAACGGGACAGGGCTTCTACGAGCAGTACTTC. Translation gives CASSRTGQGFYEQYF.